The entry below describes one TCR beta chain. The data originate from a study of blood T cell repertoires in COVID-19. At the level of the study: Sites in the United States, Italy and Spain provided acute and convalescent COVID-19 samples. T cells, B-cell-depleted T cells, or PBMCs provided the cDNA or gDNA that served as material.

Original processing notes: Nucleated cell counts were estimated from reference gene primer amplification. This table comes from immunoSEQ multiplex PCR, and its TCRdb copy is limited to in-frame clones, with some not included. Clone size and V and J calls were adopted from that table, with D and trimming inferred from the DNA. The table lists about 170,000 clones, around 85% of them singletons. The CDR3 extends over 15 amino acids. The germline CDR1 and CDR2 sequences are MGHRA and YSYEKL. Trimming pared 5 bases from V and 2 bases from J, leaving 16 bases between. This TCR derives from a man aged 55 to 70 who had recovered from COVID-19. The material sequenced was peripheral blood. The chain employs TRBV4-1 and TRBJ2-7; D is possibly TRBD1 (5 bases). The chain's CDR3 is CASSLTLGQAYEQYF. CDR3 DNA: TGCGCCAGCAGCTTAACCCTGGGGCAGGCCTACGAGCAGTACTTC.